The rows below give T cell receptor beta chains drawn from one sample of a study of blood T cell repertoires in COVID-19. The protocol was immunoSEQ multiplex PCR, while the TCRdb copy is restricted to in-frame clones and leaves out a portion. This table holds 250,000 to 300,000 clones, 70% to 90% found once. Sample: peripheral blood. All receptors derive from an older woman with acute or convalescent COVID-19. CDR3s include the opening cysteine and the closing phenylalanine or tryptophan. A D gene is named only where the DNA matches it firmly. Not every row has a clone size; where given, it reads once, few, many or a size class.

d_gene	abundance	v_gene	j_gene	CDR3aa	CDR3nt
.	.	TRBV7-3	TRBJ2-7	CASSLTLGGEQYF	TGTGCCAGCAGCTTAACACTAGGTGGCGAGCAGTACTTC
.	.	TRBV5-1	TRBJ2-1	CASSLYDTRNEQFF	TGCGCCAGCAGCTTATATGACACACGTAATGAGCAGTTCTTC
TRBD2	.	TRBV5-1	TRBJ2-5	CASSFGGTSGGPETQYF	TGCGCCAGCAGCTTTGGGGGGACTAGCGGGGGCCCGGAGACCCAGTACTTC
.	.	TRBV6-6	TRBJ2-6	CASSLPGTGSLAGRRPGANVLTF	TGTGCCAGCAGTCTCCCCGGGACAGGGAGCCTAGCGGGCCGCCGACCTGGGGCCAACGTCCTGACTTTC
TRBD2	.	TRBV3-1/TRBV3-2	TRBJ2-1	CASSTAGASYNEQFF	TGTGCCAGCAGTACAGCGGGGGCCTCCTACAATGAGCAGTTCTTC
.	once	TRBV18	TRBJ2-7	CASSLPPAYEQYF	TGTGCCAGCTCACTTCCTCCGGCCTACGAGCAGTACTTC
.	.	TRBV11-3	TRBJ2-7	CASSPGHSSYEQYF	TGTGCCAGCAGCCCGGGACATAGCTCCTACGAGCAGTACTTC
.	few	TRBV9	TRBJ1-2	CASSPRAGGTVRGYTF	TGTGCCAGCAGCCCCCGCGCGGGGGGCACGGTGAGGGGCTACACCTTC
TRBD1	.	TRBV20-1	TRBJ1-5	CSASRGQGAGGQPQHF	TGCAGTGCTAGTAGGGGCCAGGGGGCCGGAGGGCAGCCCCAGCATTTT
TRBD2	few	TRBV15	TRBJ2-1	CATSRGAYNEQFF	TGTGCCACCAGCCGGGGGGCCTACAATGAGCAGTTCTTC
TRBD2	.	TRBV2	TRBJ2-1	CASSFWGLAGPRNEQFF	TGTGCCAGCAGCTTTTGGGGACTAGCGGGGCCTAGGAATGAGCAGTTCTTC
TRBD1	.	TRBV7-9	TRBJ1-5	CASSLGQGDRTGQPQHF	TGTGCCAGCAGCTTAGGGCAGGGGGATCGTACGGGGCAGCCCCAGCATTTT
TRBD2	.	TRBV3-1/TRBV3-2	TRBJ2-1	CASSQLGTSGGGEQFF	TGTGCCAGCAGCCAATTAGGGACTAGCGGGGGAGGTGAGCAGTTCTTC
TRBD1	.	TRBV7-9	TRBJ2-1	CASSPTGQGVEQFF	TGTGCCAGCAGCCCGACGGGACAGGGGGTTGAGCAGTTCTTC
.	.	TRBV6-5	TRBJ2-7	CASSSPTGTTYEQYF	TGTGCCAGCAGTTCGCCGACGGGAACCACCTACGAGCAGTACTTC
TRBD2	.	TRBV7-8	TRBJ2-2	CASSLLAGKNTGELFF	TGTGCCAGCAGCTTGCTAGCGGGGAAGAACACCGGGGAGCTGTTTTTT